This record covers a single T cell receptor (beta chain). What it binds is unknown. The entry originates in a study of cytomegalovirus exposure and HLA in healthy donors. Study-level background: Earlier, almost 120 million unique TCR beta sequences were recovered from 170 million or so T cells by an analysis. Study outcomes and limitations: Both high specificity and high sensitivity reportedly marked the classifier's diagnosis of cytomegalovirus status. Many donors carried some public TCRs, although rarity characterized most TCR sequences.

Trimming cost V 2 bases and J 0 bases, with 7 bases left between them. Germline V gene data show CDR1 as MGHDK and CDR2 as SYGVNS. The CDR3 runs 15 residues. The PCR used 60 Vbeta and 13 Jbeta primers. Using immunoSEQ multiplex PCR, the repertoire was profiled, and TCRdb retains in-frame clones only, with some absent. The table lists 90,000 to 150,000 clones, around 60% of them singletons. In nominal health when sampled, donors likely had unrecorded immune exposures nonetheless. The rearrangement joins TRBV25-1 to TRBJ1-4; no reliable D call. This clonotype originated in a man aged 35 to 55 in good health and CMV-seropositive. Input material: PBMCs. In DNA form, the CDR3 reads TGTGCCAGCAGTGAAGACCAGGCAACTAATGAAAAACTGTTTTTT. It is translated as CASSEDQATNEKLFF.